The clone carrying this T cell receptor (beta chain) was counted a few times. Its specificity is unknown. V lost 6 bases and J 6 bases, leaving 21 bases between the germline ends. This CDR3 is 14 amino acids long. Germline V lookup: CDR1 DFQATT, CDR2 SNEGSKA (reference sequence). The sample originates from a study of T-cell memory formation after mild COVID-19. General study points: Clones that contracted clustered mainly in CM and EM if CD4+ and in EMRA if CD8+. Day 15 to 85 contracting clones showed balanced CD4/CD8; day 15 to 37 expanders favored CD4+. The second-wave clones peaking on day 37 were not confirmed as SARS-CoV-2-specific.

TCRdb passed the 5' RACE reads through MiXCR, listing each CDR3 protein once. Among about 360,000 distinct CDR3 sequences, approximately 12% were seen once, and the ten largest hold roughly a fifth. This receptor was taken from a man aged 18 to 30 who had mild COVID-19 (a few samples of this study predate the infection). Cell type and time point are not known. The V and J genes are TRBV20-1 and TRBJ2-7; perhaps D is TRBD1 or TRBD2 (5 bases each). The sequenced sample consisted of PBMCs or a T cell subset sorted from them (not recorded which). The CDR3 DNA reads as TGCAGTGCCCAGCCTCTCGGGGCCTCAGGCGAGCAGTACTTC. This encodes CSAQPLGASGEQYF.